The source of this TCR beta chain is a study of blood T cell repertoires in COVID-19. Looking at the study overall: T cells, B-cell-depleted T cells, or PBMCs supplied cDNA or gDNA.

Sequenced by immunoSEQ multiplex PCR; TCRdb stores in-frame clones only, minus some. The sample records approximately 140,000 clones, around 84% being singletons. During the 2 weeks before they entered the study, exposed participants had met someone with a PCR-confirmed or clinician-diagnosed COVID-19 case. The CDR3 consists of 18 residues. Germline V CDR1 and CDR2: ENHRY, SYGVKD. V shed 3 bases and J shed 1 base, with 20 bases lying between them. The gene calls are TRBV10-3 and TRBJ2-3; D is perhaps TRBD2 (5 bases). The sample comprised PBMCs or T cells enriched from blood (not recorded which). This TCR derives from a woman aged 50 to 65 who had been exposed to COVID-19. The CDR3 bases are TGTGCCATCAGTGATCCAATGGCCGGGGAAAGCGGCACAGATACGCAGTATTTT. Protein sequence: CAISDPMAGESGTDTQYF.